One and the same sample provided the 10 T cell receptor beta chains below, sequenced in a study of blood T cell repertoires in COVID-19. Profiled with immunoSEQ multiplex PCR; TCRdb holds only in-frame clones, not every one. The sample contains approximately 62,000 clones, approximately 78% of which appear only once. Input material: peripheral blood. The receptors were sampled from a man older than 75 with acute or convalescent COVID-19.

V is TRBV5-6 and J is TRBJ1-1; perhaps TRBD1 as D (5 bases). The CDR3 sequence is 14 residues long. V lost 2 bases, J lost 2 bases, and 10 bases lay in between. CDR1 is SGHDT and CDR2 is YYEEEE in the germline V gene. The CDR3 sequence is CASSFRQGNTEAFF. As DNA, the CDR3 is TGTGCCAGCAGCTTTCGTCAGGGAAACACTGAAGCTTTCTTT.

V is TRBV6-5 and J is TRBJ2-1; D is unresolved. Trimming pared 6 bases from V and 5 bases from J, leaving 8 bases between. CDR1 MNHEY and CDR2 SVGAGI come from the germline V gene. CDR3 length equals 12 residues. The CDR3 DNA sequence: TGTGCCAGCAGGCGACACGACAATGAGCAGTTCTTC. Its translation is CASRRHDNEQFF.

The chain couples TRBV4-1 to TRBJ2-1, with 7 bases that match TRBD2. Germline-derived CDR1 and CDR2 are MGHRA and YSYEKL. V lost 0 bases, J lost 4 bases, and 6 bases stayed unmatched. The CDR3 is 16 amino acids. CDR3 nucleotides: TGCGCCAGCAGCCAAGATAAAGCGGGGACTTACAATGAGCAGTTCTTC. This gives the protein CASSQDKAGTYNEQFF.

The CDR3 region is CASSLTSRQGVGGYTF. The CDR3 coding sequence is TGTGCCAGCAGTTTAACTTCCCGACAGGGGGTTGGTGGCTACACCTTC. The chain is built from TRBV27 and TRBJ1-2; 9 bases match TRBD1. From germline, CDR1 is MNHEY and CDR2 SMNVEV (reference sequence). This CDR3 contains 16 residues. Trimming removed 2 bases from V and 7 bases from J; junction bases left unmatched: 11.

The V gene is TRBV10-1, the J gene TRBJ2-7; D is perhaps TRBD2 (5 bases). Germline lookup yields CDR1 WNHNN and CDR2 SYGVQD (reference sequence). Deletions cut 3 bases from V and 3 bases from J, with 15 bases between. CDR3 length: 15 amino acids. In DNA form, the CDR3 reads TGCGCCAGCAGTGAAGGGAGTTGGGGAAACTACGAGCAGTACTTC. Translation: CASSEGSWGNYEQYF.

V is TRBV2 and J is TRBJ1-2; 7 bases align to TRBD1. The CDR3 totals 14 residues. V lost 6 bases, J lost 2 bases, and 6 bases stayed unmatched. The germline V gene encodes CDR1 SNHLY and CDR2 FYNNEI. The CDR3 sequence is CASSILGQNYGYTF. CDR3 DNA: TGTGCCAGCAGCATATTGGGACAGAACTATGGCTACACCTTC. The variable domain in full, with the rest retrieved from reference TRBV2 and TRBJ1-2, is EPEVTQTPSHQVTQMGQEVILRCVPISNHLYFYWYRQILGQKVEFLVSFYNNEISEKSEIFDDQFSVERPDGSNFTLKIRSTKLEDSAMYFCASSILGQNYGYTFGSGTRLTVV.

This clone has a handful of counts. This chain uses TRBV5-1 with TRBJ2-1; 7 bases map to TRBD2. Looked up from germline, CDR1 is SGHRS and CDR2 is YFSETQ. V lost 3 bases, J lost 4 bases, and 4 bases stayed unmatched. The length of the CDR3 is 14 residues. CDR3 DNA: TGCGCCAGCAGCTCCCGGGGAGGGTACAATGAGCAGTTCTTC. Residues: CASSSRGGYNEQFF.

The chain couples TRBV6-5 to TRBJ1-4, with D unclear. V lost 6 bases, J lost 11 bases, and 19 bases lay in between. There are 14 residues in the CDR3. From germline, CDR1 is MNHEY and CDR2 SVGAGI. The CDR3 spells CASRLENLKGKLFF. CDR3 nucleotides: TGTGCCAGCAGATTGGAGAACCTGAAAGGTAAACTGTTTTTT.

CDR3 sequence reads: CASSLEGLGDTEAFF. As DNA, the CDR3 is TGTGCCAGCAGCTTAGAGGGGTTAGGGGACACTGAAGCTTTCTTT. The gene calls are TRBV7-9 and TRBJ1-1; maybe TRBD1 (5 bases). V dropped 1 base and J dropped 3 bases, with 12 bases sitting between them. Per the germline V gene, CDR1 is SEHNR and CDR2 is FQNEAQ (reference sequence). The CDR3 is 15 residues long.

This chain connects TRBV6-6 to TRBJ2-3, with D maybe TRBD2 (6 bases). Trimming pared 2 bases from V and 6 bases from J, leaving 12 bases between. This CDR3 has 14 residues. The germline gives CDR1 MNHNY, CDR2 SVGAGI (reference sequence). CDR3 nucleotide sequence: TGTGCCAGCAGTTACCTCGGGGCGGGGGATACGCAGTATTTT. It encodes CASSYLGAGDTQYF.